This passage covers 17 T cell receptor beta chains from one sample sequenced in a study of blood T cell repertoires in COVID-19. TCRdb's copy holds only in-frame clones and misses some; the assay was immunoSEQ multiplex PCR. The sample contains 540,000 or so clones, roughly nine tenths of which appear only once. The sample was peripheral blood. These receptors were collected from a woman aged 45 to 65 with COVID-19, enrolled during active disease.

This rearrangement joins TRBV4-1 to TRBJ2-1; 10 bases agree with TRBD2. J gave up 2 bases and V 3 bases, and 7 bases lay outside the gene matches. The CDR3 is 17 residues long. The germline V gene has CDR1 MGHRA and CDR2 YSYEKL. CDR3 bases: TGCGCCAGCAGCCACGCCGGGACTAGCGAAGCCTACAATGAGCAGTTCTTC. Translation: CASSHAGTSEAYNEQFF.

The chain uses TRBV29-1 and TRBJ2-4; D perhaps matches TRBD2 (5 bases). The CDR3 is made up of 12 amino acids. V was pared by 8 bases and J by 5 bases, with 13 bases between. Germline CDR1 is SQVTM and CDR2 is ANQGSEA. For the CDR3, the DNA is TGCAGCACCCGGGATAGCGAAAACATTCAGTACTTC. Amino acid sequence: CSTRDSENIQYF.

The chain links TRBV7-8 to TRBJ2-5, with D possibly matching TRBD2 (5 bases). V lost 3 bases and J 1 base, leaving 9 bases between the germline ends. Germline CDR1 reads SGHVS; CDR2 reads FQNEAQ. CDR3 size: 14 residues. Here the CDR3 reads CASSLGAVQETQYF. CDR3 sequence (DNA): TGTGCCAGCAGCTTGGGAGCGGTCCAAGAGACCCAGTACTTC.

This chain joins TRBV6-5 and TRBJ1-6; TRBD1 matches at 8 bases. This CDR3 is built from 15 residues. Per the germline V gene, CDR1 is MNHEY and CDR2 is SVGAGI. The V segment lost 2 bases and the J segment 5 bases; nucleotides outside the gene matches: 2. The CDR3 DNA follows: TGTGCCAGCAGTTACACGACAGGGGATAATTCACCCCTCCACTTT. Its protein is CASSYTTGDNSPLHF.

The genes are TRBV7-8 and TRBJ2-5, with 11 bases fitting TRBD2. The CDR3 contains 15 residues. The V gene end was trimmed by 5 bases and the J gene end by 5 bases; junction bases not matched to a gene: 7. Germline V CDR1 and CDR2: SGHVS, FQNEAQ. DNA for the CDR3: TGTGCCAGCAGCCGAGGGACTAGCGGAGGGGAGACCCAGTACTTC. It codes for CASSRGTSGGETQYF. The full variable domain, in which reference TRBV7-8 and TRBJ2-5 provide the parts outside the CDR3, is GAGVSQSPRYKVAKRGQDVALRCDPISGHVSLFWYQQALGQGPEFLTYFQNEAQLDKSGLPSDRFFAERPEGSVSTLKIQRTQQEDSAVYLCASSRGTSGGETQYFGPGTRLLVL.

The genes are TRBV30 and TRBJ2-5; perhaps TRBD2 as D (5 bases). Germline V gene sequence: CDR1 GTSNPN, CDR2 SVGIG (reference sequence). Trimming shortened V by 5 bases and J by 1 base, and 11 bases separated the two germline ends. The CDR3 is 13 amino acids. CDR3 DNA: TGTGCCTGGGCGGACTCGGTCCAAGAGACCCAGTACTTC. This translates into CAWADSVQETQYF. The full variable domain, with the rest looked up from reference TRBV30 and TRBJ2-5, is SQTIHQWPATLVQPVGSPLSLECTVEGTSNPNLYWYRQAAGRGLQLLFYSVGIGQISSEVPQNLSASRPQDRQFILSSKKLLLSDSGFYLCAWADSVQETQYFGPGTRLLVL.

This clone appeared once. This rearrangement joins TRBV24-1 to TRBJ2-7; D is unclear. Trimming took 3 bases from V and 2 from J, leaving 19 bases between them. CDR3 length equals 17 residues. Per germline, CDR1 KGHDR and CDR2 SFDVKD. The CDR3 bases are TGTGCCACCAGTGATCCCCTGGTGCGCGGAAAGCCCTACGAGCAGTACTTC. Translation gives CATSDPLVRGKPYEQYF.

The gene calls are TRBV7-9 and TRBJ2-5, with 8 bases aligning to TRBD2. V was clipped by 5 bases and J by 5 bases; unmatched bases: 7. Germline CDR1 SEHNR, CDR2 FQNEAQ (reference sequence). The CDR3 consists of 14 residues. The CDR3 nucleotides read TGTGCCAGCAGCGTGGCACTAGCGGTGGAGACCCAGTACTTC. Residues: CASSVALAVETQYF.

The chain couples TRBV5-4 to TRBJ1-6, with 7 bases fitting TRBD1. The length of the CDR3 is 15 residues. The V gene's germline CDR1 is SGHNT and CDR2 YYREEE (reference sequence). V lost 5 bases, J lost 6 bases, and 8 bases stayed unmatched. The CDR3 protein is CASSRNRDSNSPLHF. The CDR3 DNA is TGTGCCAGCAGTCGGAACCGGGACAGTAATTCACCCCTCCACTTT.

The V and J genes are TRBV29-1 and TRBJ1-5; D is possibly TRBD1 (5 bases). Looked up from germline, CDR1 is SQVTM and CDR2 is ANQGSEA. The CDR3 is 11 residues long. Trimming stripped 0 bases from V and 13 bases from J, with 10 bases between. CDR3 sequence: CSVEEGAKQHF. As DNA, the CDR3 is TGCAGCGTTGAAGAAGGGGCCAAGCAGCATTTT.

This clone showed up just once. The genes are TRBV5-1 and TRBJ2-1, with D maybe TRBD2 (6 bases). The V gene lost 4 bases and the J gene lost 6 bases, with 11 bases spanning the gap. The CDR3 is made up of 13 amino acids. CDR1 is SGHRS and CDR2 is YFSETQ in the germline V gene. The CDR3 loop is CASSPGLLNEQFF. The CDR3 DNA reads TGCGCCAGCAGCCCGGGACTCCTCAATGAGCAGTTCTTC.

The V and J genes are TRBV5-8 and TRBJ1-5; maybe TRBD1 (6 bases). The germline V gene encodes CDR1 SGHTS and CDR2 YDEGEE. Trimming stripped 3 bases from V and 0 bases from J, with 13 bases between. The CDR3 spans 16 residues. The CDR3, as DNA: TGTGCCAGCAGCTCTACAGGGCCATATAGCAATCAGCCCCAGCATTTT. Translating gives CASSSTGPYSNQPQHF.

V and J are TRBV20-1 and TRBJ1-2; the D gene is possibly TRBD1 (5 bases). Germline CDR1 and CDR2: DFQATT and SNEGSKA (reference sequence). Deletions cut 3 bases from V and 8 bases from J, with 10 bases between. The CDR3 consists of 11 residues. CDR3 in DNA: TGCAGTGCTAGTACGGGGGGAGGCTACACCTTC. Translating it yields CSASTGGGYTF.

This chain links TRBV30 with TRBJ1-1, with a tentative D call TRBD1 (6 bases). This CDR3 comprises 13 residues. Germline CDR1 and CDR2: GTSNPN and SVGIG (reference sequence). The V and J ends lost 4 bases and 0 bases respectively, with 9 bases between them. The CDR3: CAWTGHMNTEAFF. For the CDR3, the DNA is TGTGCCTGGACGGGACATATGAACACTGAAGCTTTCTTT.

In DNA form, the CDR3 reads TGCGCCAGCAGTGAGAGAGGCCTCACAGATACGCAGTATTTT. Its protein product is CASSERGLTDTQYF. V is TRBV10-1 and J is TRBJ2-3; D call uncertain. The V gene's germline CDR1 is WNHNN and CDR2 SYGVQD (reference sequence). CDR3 length equals 14 residues. Trimming stripped 2 bases from V and 2 bases from J, with 8 bases between.

The chain employs TRBV28 and TRBJ1-1; D is unresolved. V was pared by 3 bases and J by 3 bases, with 11 bases between. There are 14 residues in the CDR3. Germline CDR1 reads MDHEN; CDR2 reads SYDVKM. The CDR3 coding sequence is TGTGCCAGCAGTTTCACTGGTTCCGACACTGAAGCTTTCTTT. Protein sequence: CASSFTGSDTEAFF.

A note on this clone: The sample holds other DNA sequences that translate to the same CDR3. The chain recombines TRBV27 with TRBJ2-7; 8 nucleotides agree with TRBD2. Germline-derived CDR1 and CDR2 are MNHEY and SMNVEV (reference sequence). Trimming removed 3 bases from V and 2 bases from J; junction bases left unmatched: 3. The CDR3 runs 14 residues. CDR3 nucleotides: TGTGCCAGCAGTTTGGCGGGAGGAACCTACGAGCAGTACTTC. Protein sequence: CASSLAGGTYEQYF.